This T cell receptor (beta chain) was documented in a study of T cells in Graves' hyperthyroidism and ophthalmopathy. CDR3 length: 12 amino acids. V shed 10 bases, J shed 3 bases, and the junction held 6 bases outside the gene matches. CDR1 MNHEY and CDR2 SVGEGT come from the germline V gene. Template material for amplifying TCR beta CDR3 regions consisted of RNA transcripts. Carried out on the TCR CDR3, a first-round RT-PCR used the HTBI primer set. TCRdb re-called the multiplex PCR reads through MiXCR, storing one row per CDR3 protein. Among roughly 500,000 distinct CDR3 sequences listed, over 45% were seen once.

Sequenced material: peripheral blood or thyroid tissue (not recorded which). The rearrangement links TRBV6-2 or TRBV6-3 to TRBJ2-7; 7 bases align to TRBD2. The clonotype was recovered from an adult woman with Graves' disease, either hyperthyroidism or ophthalmopathy (not recorded which). In nucleotides, the CDR3 is TGTGCCATGACCCCTAGCGGCTACGAGCAGTACTTC. Amino acid sequence: CAMTPSGYEQYF.